The entry that follows covers one T cell receptor beta chain sequence. The data stem from a study of blood T cell repertoires in COVID-19. Overall study context: Sites across the United States, Italy and Spain contributed samples from acute and convalescent COVID-19.

In the original workflow: Using reference gene primer amplification, nucleated cell counts were estimated. Some clones are missing from TCRdb's copy, which holds only in-frame ones; the method was immunoSEQ multiplex PCR. V, J and clone size are those of that table, while D and trimming were read from the DNA. The sample contains roughly 150,000 clones, 85% of which appear only once. V shed 2 bases and J 9 bases; nucleotides not matched to a gene: 9. Germline V gene sequence: CDR1 SGHDN, CDR2 FVKESK. There are 15 residues in the CDR3. A Seattle source enrolled patients during active infection and followed them longitudinally.

V is TRBV14 and J is TRBJ2-1, with 8 bases that match TRBD2. This sequence was found in a woman aged 60-70 years with COVID-19, enrolled during active disease. The sequenced material came from peripheral blood. CDR3 nucleotides: TGTGCCAGCAGCCAATTCGGGGGCGGGAGGACTGAGCAGTTCTTC. Amino acids: CASSQFGGGRTEQFF.